Below are 29 T cell receptor beta chains sequenced from a single sample in a study of blood T cell repertoires in COVID-19. Using immunoSEQ multiplex PCR, the repertoire was profiled, and TCRdb retains in-frame clones only, with some absent. Of 60,000 to 85,000 clones listed, roughly nine tenths are singletons. Source material: peripheral blood. The receptors originated from a man between 35 and 55 years old with COVID-19, enrolled during active disease.

This clone has a single count. The chain couples TRBV3-1 (or the pseudogene TRBV3-2) to TRBJ1-2; D gene uncertain. Germline V gene data show CDR1 as LGHDT and CDR2 as YNNKEL (reference sequence). The V gene lost 0 bases and the J gene lost 6 bases, with 8 bases spanning the gap. The CDR3 has 13 residues. The DNA of the CDR3 is TGTGCCAGCAGCCAAGATTTGGCAAATGGCTACACCTTC. Translated, it gives CASSQDLANGYTF.

The chain uses TRBV20-1 and TRBJ2-3; the match to TRBD2 covers 8 bases. After removal of 3 bases from V and 1 base from J, the junction contained 3 bases not matched to a gene. The CDR3 has 14 residues. Germline assignment: CDR1 DFQATT and CDR2 SNEGSKA (reference sequence). CDR3 nucleotide sequence: TGCAGTGCTAGTGTGACTAGCGGCACAGATACGCAGTATTTT. It translates to CSASVTSGTDTQYF.

The chain has TRBV9 and TRBJ2-1; 15 bases fit TRBD2. CDR1 is SGDLS, CDR2 YYNGEE, per germline. The CDR3 contains 16 residues. Trimming at V came to 3 bases and at J to 5 bases, leaving 3 bases not matched to a gene. The CDR3 is CASSAGTSGGNNEQFF. The CDR3 region has the DNA TGTGCCAGCAGCGCCGGGACTAGCGGGGGGAACAATGAGCAGTTCTTC.

This rearrangement joins TRBV5-5 to TRBJ1-1; D remains ambiguous. The CDR3 sequence is 13 residues long. The ends were cut back, 2 bases at V and 3 bases at J, with 8 bases in the middle. Germline V lookup: CDR1 SGHKS, CDR2 YYEKEE (reference sequence). The CDR3 sequence: CASSFRGHTEAFF. The CDR3 DNA follows: TGTGCCAGCAGCTTCAGAGGGCACACTGAAGCTTTCTTT.

The chain has TRBV29-1 and TRBJ2-2; a possible D gene is TRBD2 (6 bases). With 3 bases removed from V and 3 bases from J, the gap between germline ends came to 11 bases. The CDR3 contains 14 residues. Germline assignment: CDR1 SQVTM and CDR2 ANQGSEA. CDR3 sequence (DNA): TGCAGCGTTGAGCGGGACTCACACACCGGGGAGCTGTTTTTT. It codes for CSVERDSHTGELFF.

V is TRBV6-5 and J is TRBJ1-2, with D possibly TRBD1 on 6 matching bases. Trimming cost V 8 bases and J 0 bases, with 10 bases left between them. CDR3 length equals 13 residues. The germline V gene has CDR1 MNHEY and CDR2 SVGAGI. The CDR3 reads CASHRVTNYGYTF. The CDR3, as DNA: TGTGCCAGCCACAGGGTGACTAACTATGGCTACACCTTC.

V gene TRBV7-7 combines with J gene TRBJ2-5; no definite D call. From germline, CDR1 is SSHAT and CDR2 FNYEAQ (reference sequence). The ends were cut back, 2 bases at V and 4 bases at J, with 5 bases in the middle. The length of the CDR3 is 12 residues. The CDR3 DNA reads TGTGCCAGCAGCTTATCAGGAGAGACCCAGTACTTC. Amino acids: CASSLSGETQYF. Filled out from reference TRBV7-7 and TRBJ2-5, the complete variable domain reads GAGVSQSPRYKVTKRGQDVTLRCDPISSHATLYWYQQALGQGPEFLTYFNYEAQPDKSGLPSDRFSAERPEGSISTLTIQRTEQRDSAMYRCASSLSGETQYFGPGTRLLVL.

This chain connects TRBV24-1 to TRBJ2-1; perhaps TRBD1 as D (5 bases). V lost 5 bases to trimming and J lost 4 bases, with 5 bases between them. Germline CDR1 and CDR2: KGHDR and SFDVKD. The CDR3 contains 12 residues. CDR3 sequence reads: CATSAGYNEQFF. The CDR3 DNA reads TGTGCCACCAGTGCAGGGTACAATGAGCAGTTCTTC.

The gene calls are TRBV2 and TRBJ1-1, with D possibly being TRBD1 (5 bases). V shed 3 bases and J shed 3 bases, with 14 bases lying between them. The CDR3 sequence is 15 residues long. Germline-derived CDR1 and CDR2 are SNHLY and FYNNEI. As DNA, the CDR3 is TGTGCCAGCAGTGAGTTAGGGACTCCGGACACTGAAGCTTTCTTT. Translated, it gives CASSELGTPDTEAFF. Full variable domain (rest looked up from reference TRBV2 and TRBJ1-1): EPEVTQTPSHQVTQMGQEVILRCVPISNHLYFYWYRQILGQKVEFLVSFYNNEISEKSEIFDDQFSVERPDGSNFTLKIRSTKLEDSAMYFCASSELGTPDTEAFFGQGTRLTVV.

The chain couples TRBV5-1 to TRBJ1-2; no definite D call. The CDR3 is 12 residues long. CDR1 SGHRS and CDR2 YFSETQ come from the germline V gene. Trimming took off 0 bases at V and 8 bases at J, with 8 bases between the two ends. CDR3 amino acids: CASSLGLEGYTF. In DNA, the CDR3 is TGCGCCAGCAGCTTGGGGCTAGAGGGCTACACCTTC. Supplemented by reference TRBV5-1 and TRBJ1-2, the full variable domain reads KAGVTQTPRYLIKTRGQQVTLSCSPISGHRSVSWYQQTPGQGLQFLFEYFSETQRNKGNFPGRFSGRQFSNSRSEMNVSTLELGDSALYLCASSLGLEGYTFGSGTRLTVV.

The chain uses TRBV30 and TRBJ1-1; a weak D match, TRBD1 (6 bases). The CDR3 extends over 14 amino acids. Germline assignment: CDR1 GTSNPN and CDR2 SVGIG (reference sequence). Trimming stripped 2 bases from V and 4 bases from J, with 14 bases between. CDR3 coding DNA: TGTGCCTGGAGTAGGGACACCTGGGGCACTGAAGCTTTCTTT. This translates into CAWSRDTWGTEAFF.

J is TRBJ2-2 and V is TRBV12-3 or TRBV12-4; D ambiguous. CDR3 size: 12 residues. V was shortened by 6 bases and J by 3 bases, with 5 bases between the two germline ends. In nucleotides, the CDR3 is TGTGCCAGCAGCTCGGACACCGGGGAGCTGTTTTTT. As protein: CASSSDTGELFF.

The chain combines TRBV20-1 with TRBJ2-5; D unclear. The CDR3 contains 12 residues. The ends were cut back, 3 bases at V and 2 bases at J, with 7 bases in the middle. The V gene's germline CDR1 is DFQATT and CDR2 SNEGSKA (reference sequence). CDR3 sequence (DNA): TGCAGTGCTAGTCCCCAGCAAGAGACCCAGTACTTC. Residues: CSASPQQETQYF.

The chain has TRBV7-2 and TRBJ1-2; D is possibly TRBD1 (6 bases). The germline gives CDR1 SGHTA, CDR2 FQGNSA. Between the trimmed V and J ends, which lost 3 bases and 3 bases, there was a span of 11 bases. The CDR3 loop spans 14 amino acids. The CDR3 DNA reads TGTGCCAGCAGCTTCCGGCCAGGGGACTATGGCTACACCTTC. Protein: CASSFRPGDYGYTF.

This clone was seen a single time. V is TRBV2 and J is TRBJ1-1, with 9 bases that match TRBD1. The V gene end was trimmed by 8 bases and the J gene end by 1 base; junction bases not matched to a gene: 5. CDR3 length equals 14 residues. The germline gives CDR1 SNHLY, CDR2 FYNNEI. The CDR3 sequence is CASGGQGGNTEAFF. The CDR3 DNA is TGTGCCAGCGGGGGACAGGGAGGGAACACTGAAGCTTTCTTT.

The rearrangement uses TRBV3-1 (or the pseudogene TRBV3-2) and TRBJ2-7; 7 bases are a match to TRBD2. CDR3 length: 16 residues. CDR1 and CDR2 (germline): LGHDT, YNNKEL (reference sequence). Unmatched junction bases numbered 8, after V lost 0 bases and J lost 3 bases. CDR3 nucleotides: TGTGCCAGCAGCCAAGACGGGGGGACCCCTCTCTACGAGCAGTACTTC. Its translation is CASSQDGGTPLYEQYF.

The chain couples TRBV28 to TRBJ2-5; 9 bases line up with TRBD2. The CDR3 consists of 16 residues. The junction had 14 bases not matched to a gene; V was cut back by 5 bases and J by 7 bases. Germline V gives CDR1 MDHEN, CDR2 SYDVKM. DNA for the CDR3: TGTGCCAGCAGTCCCCCGGGGACTAGCCCATCGTCGACCCAGTACTTC. It yields the protein CASSPPGTSPSSTQYF.

The count of this clone is one. CDR3 sequence reads: CASSGTGGQETQYF. CDR3 DNA sequence: TGTGCCAGTAGTGGGACAGGGGGACAAGAGACCCAGTACTTC. This chain uses TRBV19 with TRBJ2-5, with 11 positions matching TRBD1. Trimming removed 5 bases from V and 2 bases from J; junction bases left unmatched: 1. The CDR3 loop spans 14 amino acids. Germline CDR1 is LNHDA and CDR2 is SQIVND (reference sequence).

The chain links TRBV12-5 to TRBJ1-6; 8 bases are shared with TRBD1. This CDR3 has 14 residues. Germline CDR1 LGHNT, CDR2 FRNRAP. Trimming at V came to 6 bases and at J to 10 bases, leaving 8 bases not matched to a gene. CDR3 coding DNA: TGTGCTAGTGGCCTAGGACAGGGAGTATCACCCCTCCACTTT. Encoded protein: CASGLGQGVSPLHF.

The chain joins TRBV5-4 to TRBJ1-1; weak D call: TRBD1 (5 bases). Trimming stripped 7 bases from V and 1 base from J, with 11 bases between. Germline CDR1 and CDR2: SGHNT and YYREEE (reference sequence). The CDR3 is 13 residues long. The DNA for the CDR3 is TGTGCCAGCGGAACCAGGGAGAACACTGAAGCTTTCTTT. Amino acid sequence: CASGTRENTEAFF.

The chain combines TRBV19 with TRBJ2-3; 9 positions agree with TRBD1. V was pared by 8 bases and J by 1 base, with 4 bases of the junction left unmatched. The length of the CDR3 is 14 residues. Per the germline V gene, CDR1 is LNHDA and CDR2 is SQIVND (reference sequence). CDR3 protein: CASEQGAGTDTQYF. CDR3 coding DNA: TGTGCCAGTGAACAGGGGGCGGGCACAGATACGCAGTATTTT. The entire variable domain, with the rest obtained from reference TRBV19 and TRBJ2-3, is as follows: DGGITQSPKYLFRKEGQNVTLSCEQNLNHDAMYWYRQDPGQGLRLIYYSQIVNDFQKGDIAEGYSVSREKKESFPLTVTSAQKNPTAFYLCASEQGAGTDTQYFGPGTRLTVL.

The count of this clone is one. This chain connects TRBV18 to TRBJ1-5; D is possibly TRBD1 (5 bases). CDR3 length equals 13 residues. Trimming took 3 bases from V and 4 from J, leaving 7 bases between them. Looked up from germline, CDR1 is KGHSH and CDR2 is LQKENI. The CDR3 reads CASSPGGNQPQHF. As DNA, the CDR3 is TGTGCCAGCTCACCGGGGGGGAATCAGCCCCAGCATTTT.

This chain joins TRBV6-5 and TRBJ2-5; 8 nucleotides align to TRBD1. The ends lost 7 bases at V and 4 bases at J; junction bases unmatched: 11. The CDR3 covers 15 residues. Germline assignment: CDR1 MNHEY and CDR2 SVGAGI. In DNA form, the CDR3 reads TGTGCCAGCACCAGGGGACAGGTTGGAGGAGAGACCCAGTACTTC. Translated, it gives CASTRGQVGGETQYF.

This clone was recorded only once. The rearrangement uses TRBV10-3 and TRBJ1-3; no definite D call. Trimming removed 7 bases at V and 1 base at J, with 20 bases between. The CDR3 covers 17 residues. CDR1 and CDR2 from the germline V gene are ENHRY and SYGVKD. CDR3 sequence reads: CAITQPPERRSGNTIYF. In DNA form, the CDR3 reads TGTGCCATCACTCAACCCCCGGAGAGGAGGTCTGGAAACACCATATATTTT.

This chain links TRBV2 with TRBJ2-5, with 12 bases identical to TRBD2. This CDR3 has 14 residues. The J segment lost 7 bases and the V segment lost 5 bases, leaving 5 bases of the junction unmatched. CDR1 is SNHLY, CDR2 FYNNEI, per germline. As DNA, the CDR3 is TGTGCCAGCAGTTTGACTAGCGGGGGTGGGACCCAGTACTTC. This encodes CASSLTSGGGTQYF.

This clone was seen only a few times. The chain joins TRBV3-1 (or the pseudogene TRBV3-2) to TRBJ2-7; tentatively, D is TRBD1 (6 bases). The CDR3 is 15 residues long. Looked up from germline, CDR1 is LGHDT and CDR2 is YNNKEL (reference sequence). V dropped 3 bases and J dropped 5 bases, with 17 bases sitting between them. This CDR3 reads CASSHSRDKQDEQYF. Here the CDR3 DNA reads TGTGCCAGCAGCCATTCCCGGGACAAACAAGACGAGCAGTACTTC.

CDR3 region: CASSLYGQGRAEAFF. The CDR3 DNA reads as TGTGCCAGCAGTCTCTATGGACAGGGGAGGGCTGAAGCTTTCTTT. The rearrangement joins TRBV27 to TRBJ1-1, with 9 bases that match TRBD1. With V trimmed by 5 bases and J by 6 bases, 10 bases remained unmatched. Germline CDR1 MNHEY, CDR2 SMNVEV (reference sequence). This CDR3 has 15 residues.

The chain combines TRBV5-1 with TRBJ2-2; no definite D call. Germline lookup yields CDR1 SGHRS and CDR2 YFSETQ. The CDR3 has 14 amino acids. V was cut by 4 bases and J by 7 bases, with 14 bases left in between. The CDR3 spells CASSTGRAGGELFF. In DNA, the CDR3 is TGCGCCAGCAGCACGGGTCGAGCTGGCGGGGAGCTGTTTTTT.

This chain joins TRBV7-3 and TRBJ1-1; 7 nucleotides align to TRBD1. This CDR3 contains 14 residues. CDR1 is SGHTA and CDR2 is FQGTGA in the germline V gene. Germline trimming cut 2 bases from V and 4 bases from J; bases unmatched to any gene: 4. The CDR3, as DNA: TGTGCCAGCAGCTTACTTGCAGGGGGCACTGAAGCTTTCTTT. The encoded protein is CASSLLAGGTEAFF.